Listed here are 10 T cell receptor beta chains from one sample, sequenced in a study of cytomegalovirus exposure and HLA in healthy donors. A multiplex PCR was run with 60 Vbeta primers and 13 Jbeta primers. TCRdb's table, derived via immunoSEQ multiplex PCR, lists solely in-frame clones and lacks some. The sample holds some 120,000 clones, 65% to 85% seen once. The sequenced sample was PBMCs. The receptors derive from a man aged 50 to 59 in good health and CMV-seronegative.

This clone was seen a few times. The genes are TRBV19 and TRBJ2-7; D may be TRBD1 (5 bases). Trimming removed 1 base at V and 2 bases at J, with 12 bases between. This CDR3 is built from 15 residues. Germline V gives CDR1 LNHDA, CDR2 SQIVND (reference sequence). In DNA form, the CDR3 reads TGTGCCAGTAGTATAGGGGGCGAACTTACCTACGAGCAGTACTTC. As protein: CASSIGGELTYEQYF.

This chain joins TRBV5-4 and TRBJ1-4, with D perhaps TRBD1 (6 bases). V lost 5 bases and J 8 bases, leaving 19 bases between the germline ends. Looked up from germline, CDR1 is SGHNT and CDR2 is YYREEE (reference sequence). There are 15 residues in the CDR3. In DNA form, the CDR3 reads TGTGCCAGCAGGTCCCGGGACACGCTTGAGGAAAAACTGTTTTTT. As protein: CASRSRDTLEEKLFF. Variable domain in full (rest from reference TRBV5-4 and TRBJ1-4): ETGVTQSPTHLIKTRGQQVTLRCSSQSGHNTVSWYQQALGQGPQFIFQYYREEENGRGNFPPRFSGLQFPNYSSELNVNALELDDSALYLCASRSRDTLEEKLFFGSGTQLSVL.

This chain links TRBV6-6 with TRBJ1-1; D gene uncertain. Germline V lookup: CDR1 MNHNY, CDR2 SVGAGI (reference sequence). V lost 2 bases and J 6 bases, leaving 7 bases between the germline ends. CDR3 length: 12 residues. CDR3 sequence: CASSYISAEAFF. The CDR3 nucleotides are TGTGCCAGCAGTTACATCTCCGCTGAAGCTTTCTTT.

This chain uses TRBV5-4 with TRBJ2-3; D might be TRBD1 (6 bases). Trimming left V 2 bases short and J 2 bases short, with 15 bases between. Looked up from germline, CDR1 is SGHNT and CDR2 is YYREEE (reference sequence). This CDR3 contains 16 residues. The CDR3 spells CASSFLTGTYTDTQYF. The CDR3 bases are TGTGCCAGCAGCTTTCTAACAGGGACATACACAGATACGCAGTATTTT.

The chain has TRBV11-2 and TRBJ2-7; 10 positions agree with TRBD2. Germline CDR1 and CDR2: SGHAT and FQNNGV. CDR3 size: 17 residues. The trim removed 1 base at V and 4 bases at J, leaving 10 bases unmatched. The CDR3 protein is CASSLAWSASGSYEQYF. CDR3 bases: TGTGCCAGCAGCTTAGCGTGGTCGGCTAGCGGGAGTTACGAGCAGTACTTC.

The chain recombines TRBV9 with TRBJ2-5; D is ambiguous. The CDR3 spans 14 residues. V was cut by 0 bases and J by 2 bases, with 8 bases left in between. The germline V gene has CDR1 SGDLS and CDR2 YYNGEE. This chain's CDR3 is CASSVGSGQETQYF. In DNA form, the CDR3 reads TGTGCCAGCAGCGTAGGTTCGGGTCAAGAGACCCAGTACTTC.

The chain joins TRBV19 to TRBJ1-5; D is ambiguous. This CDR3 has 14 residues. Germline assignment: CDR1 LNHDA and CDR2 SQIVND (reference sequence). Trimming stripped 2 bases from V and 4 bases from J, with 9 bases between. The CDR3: CASSIRGRNQPQHF. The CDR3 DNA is TGTGCCAGTAGTATAAGAGGCCGAAATCAGCCCCAGCATTTT.

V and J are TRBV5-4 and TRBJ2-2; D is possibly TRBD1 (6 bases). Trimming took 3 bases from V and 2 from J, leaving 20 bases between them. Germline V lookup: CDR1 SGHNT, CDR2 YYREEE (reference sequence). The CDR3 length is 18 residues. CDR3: CASSSALPGAVNTGELFF. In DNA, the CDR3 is TGTGCCAGCAGCTCGGCCCTTCCAGGGGCGGTAAACACCGGGGAGCTGTTTTTT.

CDR3 sequence (DNA): TGTGCCAGCAGGCCCGGAGGTTCCGCCCAGCCCCAGCATTTT. Protein sequence: CASRPGGSAQPQHF. The J gene is TRBJ1-5, the V gene TRBV28; unclear D gene. Germline loops: CDR1 MDHEN, CDR2 SYDVKM. CDR3 length equals 14 residues. Trimming pared 6 bases from V and 7 bases from J, leaving 16 bases between.

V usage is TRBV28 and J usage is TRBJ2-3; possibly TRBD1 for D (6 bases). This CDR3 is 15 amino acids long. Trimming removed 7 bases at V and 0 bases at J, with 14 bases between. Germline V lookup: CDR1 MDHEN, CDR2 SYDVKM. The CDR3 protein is CASTDSTTSTDTQYF. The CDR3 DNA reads TGTGCCAGCACGGACAGCACGACTAGCACAGATACGCAGTATTTT.